The 23 T cell receptor beta chains given below trace back to one sample, sequenced in a study of PD-L1 blockade in urothelial cancer. The method was immunoSEQ multiplex PCR; TCRdb's version includes in-frame clones alone and lacks a portion of them. The sample lists tens of thousands of clones, about four fifths occurring once. Specimen: PBMCs, collected around atezolizumab (anti-PD-L1) treatment. The receptor source for this set is a man aged 65 to 85 with urothelial cancer.

V is TRBV19 and J is TRBJ2-7; D ambiguous. Germline loops: CDR1 LNHDA, CDR2 SQIVND (reference sequence). CDR3 length equals 14 residues. The V end lost 4 bases, the J end lost 6 bases, and 16 bases lay between the germline ends. CDR3 coding DNA: TGTGCCAGTAGTAAGAACATCGATGTTGGCGAGCAGTACTTC. Its protein is CASSKNIDVGEQYF.

The J gene is TRBJ2-1, the V gene TRBV4-2, with 7 bases fitting TRBD2. Germline CDR1 is LGHNA and CDR2 is YNFKEQ. This CDR3 has 17 amino acids. The V gene end was trimmed by 1 base and the J gene end by 5 bases; junction bases not matched to a gene: 11. This chain's CDR3 is CASSQGSAGLADNEQFF. CDR3 nucleotides: TGTGCCAGCAGCCAAGGGTCGGCAGGGCTAGCGGACAATGAGCAGTTCTTC.

The V gene is TRBV28, the J gene TRBJ2-7, with D perhaps TRBD2 (6 bases). V lost 6 bases, J lost 3 bases, and 18 bases lay in between. Germline assignment: CDR1 MDHEN and CDR2 SYDVKM. The CDR3 sequence is 15 residues long. The CDR3 spells CASRLRPGRHYEQYF. For the CDR3, the DNA is TGTGCCAGCAGACTTCGACCCGGGAGACACTACGAGCAGTACTTC.

The chain combines TRBV4-1 with TRBJ2-1, with a weak D call TRBD2 (6 bases). The V end was cut by 3 bases, the J end by 4 bases, with 19 bases between. CDR1 is MGHRA and CDR2 is YSYEKL in the germline V gene. This CDR3 has 17 amino acids. The CDR3 spells CASSQVSGRGVYNEQFF. DNA for the CDR3: TGCGCCAGCAGCCAGGTCTCAGGGCGGGGTGTTTACAATGAGCAGTTCTTC.

The V call is TRBV5-1, the J call TRBJ2-7, with TRBD2 matching over 8 bases. Trimming at V came to 4 bases and at J to 3 bases, leaving 9 bases not matched to a gene. CDR1 is SGHRS, CDR2 YFSETQ, per germline. The CDR3 consists of 15 residues. Here the CDR3 DNA reads TGCGCCAGCAGCCAAGAGCCCAGCGGGAGCTACGAGCAGTACTTC. Translated, it gives CASSQEPSGSYEQYF.

The CDR3 DNA is TGTGCCAGCAGCTTGGTGAGTGGCGGCTATGGCTACACCTTC. Translation gives CASSLVSGGYGYTF. The V call is TRBV5-4, the J call TRBJ1-2; D uncertain. V lost 0 bases, J lost 4 bases, and 10 bases lay in between. Germline CDR1 reads SGHNT; CDR2 reads YYREEE (reference sequence). This CDR3 is 14 amino acids long.

The gene calls are TRBV6-6 and TRBJ2-3; 10 nucleotides match TRBD2. The CDR3 runs 16 residues. The junction had 6 bases not matched to a gene; V was cut back by 5 bases and J by 1 base. CDR1 MNHNY and CDR2 SVGAGI come from the germline V gene (reference sequence). CDR3 in DNA: TGTGCCAGCAGTATGGACGGGACTAGCGGCACAGATACGCAGTATTTT. Protein sequence: CASSMDGTSGTDTQYF.

This clone has just a few counts. The chain recombines TRBV6-1 with TRBJ2-1, with 8 bases identical to TRBD1. Germline trimming cut 10 bases from V and 6 bases from J; bases unmatched to any gene: 11. There are 14 residues in the CDR3. Per germline, CDR1 MNHNS and CDR2 SASEGT. This CDR3 is CATRPRQGPNEQFF. The CDR3 nucleotides read TGTGCCACCCGGCCGCGACAGGGGCCCAATGAGCAGTTCTTC.

This clone was recorded a few times. The chain recombines TRBV28 with TRBJ1-2, with TRBD1 matching 7 bases. Trimming cost V 6 bases and J 4 bases; bases outside gene matches: 11. CDR3 size: 15 residues. Per germline, CDR1 MDHEN and CDR2 SYDVKM. The CDR3 sequence: CASSLDRDLGYGYTF. Written as DNA, the CDR3 is TGTGCCAGCAGCCTCGACAGGGACCTCGGCTATGGCTACACCTTC.

This clone was seen once. The chain employs TRBV7-2 and TRBJ2-2; 7 nucleotides line up with TRBD1. Germline trimming cut 8 bases from V and 6 bases from J; bases unmatched to any gene: 9. CDR1 and CDR2 (germline): SGHTA, FQGNSA. The CDR3 loop spans 14 amino acids. The CDR3 sequence: CASSLEGAPGELFF. CDR3 coding DNA: TGTGCCAGCTCCCTAGAGGGGGCTCCCGGGGAGCTGTTTTTT.

The chain uses TRBV4-1 and TRBJ1-2; the D gene is possibly TRBD1 (6 bases). This CDR3 contains 15 residues. V gave up 4 bases and J gave up 3 bases, with 15 bases separating them. CDR1 MGHRA and CDR2 YSYEKL come from the germline V gene. CDR3 nucleotide sequence: TGCGCCAGCAGCCTAACGGGGGGCCGATACTATGGCTACACCTTC. Translation gives CASSLTGGRYYGYTF.

This rearrangement joins TRBV4-2 to TRBJ2-4, with D perhaps TRBD2 (5 bases). This CDR3 has 15 residues. Germline V gene lookup returns CDR1 LGHNA and CDR2 YNFKEQ. Trimming cost V 0 bases and J 7 bases, with 13 bases left between them. CDR3 region: CASSQDGEGTNIQYF. For the CDR3, the DNA is TGTGCCAGCAGCCAAGATGGAGAGGGCACGAACATTCAGTACTTC.

This chain joins TRBV11-3 and TRBJ2-5, with D possibly matching TRBD2 (6 bases). CDR3 length: 17 amino acids. Germline V gene lookup returns CDR1 SGHNT and CDR2 YENEEA. V gave up 1 base and J gave up 3 bases, with 18 bases separating them. DNA for the CDR3: TGTGCCAGCAGCTTAGCCGTACGGGGACTGGGCGAAGAGACCCAGTACTTC. It is translated as CASSLAVRGLGEETQYF.

The genes are TRBV7-3 and TRBJ2-1; 8 bases line up with TRBD2. V lost 2 bases, J lost 4 bases, and 4 bases stayed unmatched. Germline V gives CDR1 SGHTA, CDR2 FQGTGA. The CDR3 has 15 residues. The CDR3 loop is CASSLGIAGYNEQFF. In DNA form, the CDR3 reads TGTGCCAGCAGCTTAGGGATAGCGGGGTACAATGAGCAGTTCTTC.

This chain links TRBV15 with TRBJ1-1, with D possibly TRBD1 on 5 matching bases. CDR1 and CDR2 (germline): LNHNV, YYDKDF (reference sequence). V lost 1 base and J lost 6, with 12 bases in between. This CDR3 is 14 amino acids long. The CDR3 coding sequence is TGTGCCACCAGCAGAGCGAAGGGGATAGCTGAAGCTTTCTTT. This gives the protein CATSRAKGIAEAFF. Filled out from reference TRBV15 and TRBJ1-1, the complete variable domain reads DAMVIQNPRYQVTQFGKPVTLSCSQTLNHNVMYWYQQKSSQAPKLLFHYYDKDFNNEADTPDNFQSRRPNTSFCFLDIRSPGLGDTAMYLCATSRAKGIAEAFFGQGTRLTVV.

The chain is built from TRBV30 and TRBJ1-5, with 8 positions matching TRBD1. V lost 8 bases and J lost 6; bases outside the gene matches: 9. CDR1 and CDR2 (germline): GTSNPN, SVGIG (reference sequence). The CDR3 is made up of 13 amino acids. Here the CDR3 DNA reads TGTGCCGGATGGACAGGGCGATCTCAGCCCCAGCATTTT. Amino acid sequence: CAGWTGRSQPQHF.

This chain links TRBV28 with TRBJ1-1, with TRBD1 as a possible D gene (5 bases). V shed 6 bases and J shed 2 bases, with 10 bases lying between them. Germline V CDR1 and CDR2: MDHEN, SYDVKM. The CDR3 sequence is 13 residues long. The CDR3 nucleotides are TGTGCCAGCAGGTACACAGGAAACACTGAAGCTTTCTTT. Its translation is CASRYTGNTEAFF. Filled out from reference TRBV28 and TRBJ1-1, the complete variable domain reads DVKVTQSSRYLVKRTGEKVFLECVQDMDHENMFWYRQDPGLGLRLIYFSYDVKMKEKGDIPEGYSVSREKKERFSLILESASTNQTSMYLCASRYTGNTEAFFGQGTRLTVV.

The V and J genes are TRBV19 and TRBJ2-7; 8 bases match TRBD2. Per germline, CDR1 LNHDA and CDR2 SQIVND (reference sequence). The CDR3 contains 14 residues. Trimming at V came to 3 bases and at J to 1 base, leaving 2 bases not matched to a gene. CDR3 sequence (DNA): TGTGCCAGTAGTATCGGGGGGGGGTCCTACGAGCAGTACTTC. Its translation is CASSIGGGSYEQYF.

This chain joins TRBV6-1 and TRBJ2-1; maybe TRBD1 (5 bases). Trimming took 2 bases from V and 12 from J, leaving 11 bases between them. Germline V gene sequence: CDR1 MNHNS, CDR2 SASEGT. The CDR3 is 12 amino acids. CDR3: CASSEKTVGQFF. The CDR3 DNA reads as TGTGCCAGCAGTGAAAAGACAGTTGGGCAGTTCTTC.

This chain uses TRBV19 with TRBJ2-3; TRBD1 agrees at 9 bases. The V gene's germline CDR1 is LNHDA and CDR2 SQIVND (reference sequence). V lost 6 bases to trimming and J lost 5 bases; unmatched junction nucleotides: 6. The CDR3 length is 14 residues. DNA for the CDR3: TGTGCCAGTAGCGACAGGGGGGTAAGAGATACGCAGTATTTT. Translated, it gives CASSDRGVRDTQYF. The whole variable domain, filled in from reference TRBV19 and TRBJ2-3, reads DGGITQSPKYLFRKEGQNVTLSCEQNLNHDAMYWYRQDPGQGLRLIYYSQIVNDFQKGDIAEGYSVSREKKESFPLTVTSAQKNPTAFYLCASSDRGVRDTQYFGPGTRLTVL.

The genes are TRBV6-5 and TRBJ1-2, with D unresolved. V gave up 0 bases and J gave up 2 bases, with 7 bases separating them. This CDR3 spans 14 amino acids. Germline CDR1 is MNHEY and CDR2 is SVGAGI. CDR3 DNA sequence: TGTGCCAGCAGTTACTCGAGGTCAAACTATGGCTACACCTTC. Its protein is CASSYSRSNYGYTF.

The rearrangement uses TRBV5-8 and TRBJ1-5, with D perhaps TRBD1 (5 bases). The CDR3 spans 16 residues. With 4 bases removed from V and 0 bases from J, the gap between germline ends came to 14 bases. Germline lookup yields CDR1 SGHTS and CDR2 YDEGEE. The CDR3 spells CASSPTGLNSNQPQHF. As DNA, the CDR3 is TGTGCCAGCAGCCCCACGGGACTTAATAGCAATCAGCCCCAGCATTTT.

The genes are TRBV7-2 and TRBJ2-3; D possibly corresponds to TRBD2 (6 bases). Germline CDR1 and CDR2: SGHTA and FQGNSA. CDR3 length equals 18 residues. V shed 2 bases and J shed 3 bases, with 21 bases lying between them. The chain's CDR3 is CASSLTPLRRGKTDTQYF. The DNA of the CDR3 is TGTGCCAGCAGCTTAACCCCACTAAGGAGGGGAAAGACAGATACGCAGTATTTT.